A single sample is the source of the 21 T cell receptor beta chains below, sequenced in a study of blood T cell repertoires in COVID-19. TCRdb keeps only in-frame clones here, not all; method: immunoSEQ multiplex PCR. This table holds about 210,000 clones, roughly nine tenths found once. The specimen sequenced was PBMCs or T cells enriched from blood (not recorded which). These TCRs come from a woman younger than 30 who had recovered from COVID-19.

The chain recombines TRBV7-9 with TRBJ1-6; possible D gene TRBD1, 6 bases. In germline, CDR1 is SEHNR, CDR2 FQNEAQ (reference sequence). The CDR3 runs 16 residues. V was trimmed by 2 bases and J by 6 bases, leaving 14 bases between them. DNA for the CDR3: TGTGCCAGCAGCTTAATCTTCGGGACACTTAATTCACCCCTCCACTTT. It codes for CASSLIFGTLNSPLHF.

This clone appeared once. The chain combines TRBV9 with TRBJ2-7; 8 bases line up with TRBD2. The V gene's germline CDR1 is SGDLS and CDR2 YYNGEE. The CDR3 is made up of 15 amino acids. V trimming: 0 bases; J trimming: 0 bases; junction bases outside the gene matches: 2. CDR3 sequence: CASSVGGTSSYEQYF. The DNA for the CDR3 is TGTGCCAGCAGCGTAGGAGGGACTAGCTCCTACGAGCAGTACTTC.

The gene calls are TRBV6-5 and TRBJ1-4; no reliable D call. CDR3 length: 14 amino acids. Germline-derived CDR1 and CDR2 are MNHEY and SVGAGI. Trimming left V 0 bases short and J 7 bases short, with 9 bases between. DNA for the CDR3: TGTGCCAGCAGTTACTCTATTCCCCCTGAAAAACTGTTTTTT. It codes for CASSYSIPPEKLFF.

The rearrangement links TRBV11-2 to TRBJ2-7; D possibly corresponds to TRBD1 (6 bases). The germline CDR1 and CDR2 sequences are SGHAT and FQNNGV. With 5 bases removed from V and 4 bases from J, the gap between germline ends came to 9 bases. The CDR3 extends over 12 amino acids. The DNA for the CDR3 is TGTGCCAGCAGCATCGACAGGTACGAGCAGTACTTC. Encoded protein: CASSIDRYEQYF. Drawing the rest from reference TRBV11-2 and TRBJ2-7, the complete variable domain is EAGVAQSPRYKIIEKRQSVAFWCNPISGHATLYWYQQILGQGPKLLIQFQNNGVVDDSQLPKDRFSAERLKGVDSTLKIQPAKLEDSAVYLCASSIDRYEQYFGPGTRLTVT.

This clone was detected only a few times. This sequence joins TRBV27 and TRBJ2-7; TRBD2 matches 8 bases. The V segment lost 6 bases and the J segment 5 bases; nucleotides outside the gene matches: 9. Germline loops: CDR1 MNHEY, CDR2 SMNVEV (reference sequence). CDR3 size: 14 residues. CDR3 coding DNA: TGTGCCAGCAGCCGACGGGAGGGCGGCGACGAGCAGTACTTC. It yields the protein CASSRREGGDEQYF.

The V and J genes are TRBV7-9 and TRBJ2-1; 11 bases are a match to TRBD2. There are 16 residues in the CDR3. Germline V gene sequence: CDR1 SEHNR, CDR2 FQNEAQ (reference sequence). Trimming took 7 bases from V and 4 from J; bases not matched to a gene: 9. The CDR3 DNA is TGTGCCAGCACTGAGCGGGTAGCGGGGGGGTACAATGAGCAGTTCTTC. It yields the protein CASTERVAGGYNEQFF.

The CDR3 reads CASSIAGNSYEQYF. Here the CDR3 DNA reads TGTGCCAGCAGCATAGCGGGGAACTCCTACGAGCAGTACTTC. The chain couples TRBV28 to TRBJ2-7; 8 positions match TRBD2. This CDR3 is built from 14 residues. Trimming took 6 bases from V and 0 from J; bases not matched to a gene: 4. Germline values: CDR1 MDHEN, CDR2 SYDVKM. The variable domain in full, completed from reference TRBV28 and TRBJ2-7, reads DVKVTQSSRYLVKRTGEKVFLECVQDMDHENMFWYRQDPGLGLRLIYFSYDVKMKEKGDIPEGYSVSREKKERFSLILESASTNQTSMYLCASSIAGNSYEQYFGPGTRLTVT.

The chain carries TRBV18 and TRBJ1-2; the D is unclear. This CDR3 has 15 amino acids. The V end was cut by 2 bases, the J end by 0 bases, with 10 bases between. CDR1 is KGHSH, CDR2 LQKENI, per germline. The DNA of the CDR3 is TGTGCCAGCTCACCAGAGGGATCCCCTAACTATGGCTACACCTTC. As protein: CASSPEGSPNYGYTF.

The genes are TRBV7-8 and TRBJ1-1; TRBD1 matches 7 bases. The germline CDR1 and CDR2 sequences are SGHVS and FQNEAQ. The trim removed 0 bases at V and 11 bases at J, leaving 6 bases unmatched. The length of the CDR3 is 13 residues. CDR3 DNA: TGTGCCAGCAGCTTAGCCACAGGGGTTGGGGCTTTCTTT. Protein: CASSLATGVGAFF.

The chain joins TRBV29-1 to TRBJ1-1; a weak D match, TRBD1 (5 bases). Germline V gene data show CDR1 as SQVTM and CDR2 as ANQGSEA. The CDR3 totals 14 residues. V dropped 3 bases and J dropped 2 bases, with 13 bases sitting between them. CDR3 sequence: CSVEARGGNTEAFF. Here the CDR3 DNA reads TGCAGCGTTGAGGCACGGGGGGGTAACACTGAAGCTTTCTTT.

This chain's CDR3 is CASSLYYNEQFF. The CDR3 bases are TGTGCCAGCAGCTTGTATTACAATGAGCAGTTCTTC. The chain carries TRBV5-6 and TRBJ2-1; D not certain. The V end lost 1 base, the J end lost 4 bases, and 3 bases lay between the germline ends. The V gene's germline CDR1 is SGHDT and CDR2 YYEEEE. The CDR3 is 12 residues long.

The chain carries TRBV9 and TRBJ1-4; the D gene is possibly TRBD1 (5 bases). The length of the CDR3 is 14 residues. CDR1 and CDR2 (germline): SGDLS, YYNGEE. V was trimmed by 0 bases and J by 8 bases, leaving 11 bases between them. CDR3 region: CASSVGQGWEKLFF. The CDR3 DNA sequence: TGTGCCAGCAGCGTAGGGCAGGGTTGGGAAAAACTGTTTTTT.

This rearrangement joins TRBV3-1 (or the pseudogene TRBV3-2) to TRBJ2-7; possibly TRBD2 for D (5 bases). V was trimmed by 1 base and J by 4 bases, leaving 11 bases between them. There are 14 residues in the CDR3. Germline V gene lookup returns CDR1 LGHDT and CDR2 YNNKEL (reference sequence). Written as DNA, the CDR3 is TGTGCCAGCAGCCAAGTAGGACGGGGTTACGAGCAGTACTTC. Its protein product is CASSQVGRGYEQYF.

This chain uses TRBV28 with TRBJ2-7; 10 nucleotides line up with TRBD1. J was trimmed by 1 base and V by 6 bases; bases with no gene match: 9. Germline assignment: CDR1 MDHEN and CDR2 SYDVKM. The CDR3 totals 16 residues. The CDR3 DNA reads as TGTGCCAGCAGCCTACTAGGGACAGGGGCATCCTACGAGCAGTACTTC. This translates into CASSLLGTGASYEQYF.

This chain uses TRBV2 with TRBJ2-7; TRBD1 aligns across 7 bases. Per the germline V gene, CDR1 is SNHLY and CDR2 is FYNNEI. The CDR3 contains 14 residues. With V trimmed by 4 bases and J by 3 bases, 6 bases remained unmatched. Written as DNA, the CDR3 is TGTGCCAGCAGTGCCCAGGGGGTAGACTACGAGCAGTACTTC. It specifies CASSAQGVDYEQYF. The whole variable domain, filled in from reference TRBV2 and TRBJ2-7, reads EPEVTQTPSHQVTQMGQEVILRCVPISNHLYFYWYRQILGQKVEFLVSFYNNEISEKSEIFDDQFSVERPDGSNFTLKIRSTKLEDSAMYFCASSAQGVDYEQYFGPGTRLTVT.

The chain combines TRBV7-3 with TRBJ1-1, with D perhaps TRBD1 (5 bases). The V end was cut by 5 bases, the J end by 12 bases, with 19 bases between. The CDR3 has 13 amino acids. Germline loops: CDR1 SGHTA, CDR2 FQGTGA. DNA of the CDR3: TGTGCCAGCAGCCGCTCCAGGGAAGGCGGCACTTTCTTT. The encoded protein is CASSRSREGGTFF.

The V gene is TRBV19, the J gene TRBJ1-4; 7 nucleotides agree with TRBD1. The CDR3 totals 16 residues. The V segment lost 5 bases and the J segment 3 bases; nucleotides outside the gene matches: 9. Per germline, CDR1 LNHDA and CDR2 SQIVND (reference sequence). CDR3 sequence reads: CASSATPGTANEKLFF. In DNA, the CDR3 is TGTGCCAGTAGTGCAACCCCCGGGACAGCTAATGAAAAACTGTTTTTT.

The chain is built from TRBV27 and TRBJ1-5, with D unclear. The CDR3 is 12 residues long. The V end was cut by 3 bases, the J end by 3 bases, with 3 bases between. Germline values: CDR1 MNHEY, CDR2 SMNVEV (reference sequence). The CDR3 bases are TGTGCCAGCAGTTTTCTCAATCAGCCCCAGCATTTT. Translated: CASSFLNQPQHF.

A single count supports this clone. The chain is built from TRBV12-3 or TRBV12-4 and TRBJ1-5; tentative D call: TRBD1 (5 bases). Trimming shortened V by 5 bases and J by 7 bases, and 12 bases separated the two germline ends. The CDR3 extends over 13 amino acids. The CDR3 protein is CASSQGQQQPQHF. The CDR3 region has the DNA TGTGCCAGCAGTCAAGGACAACAGCAGCCCCAGCATTTT.

This chain uses TRBV7-9 with TRBJ2-2; tentative D call: TRBD2 (7 bases). The germline gives CDR1 SEHNR, CDR2 FQNEAQ (reference sequence). V lost 5 bases and J lost 5, with 18 bases in between. This CDR3 has 16 residues. CDR3 sequence reads: CASSRTLGGQTGELFF. CDR3 nucleotides: TGTGCCAGCAGCCGGACTTTGGGGGGGCAAACCGGGGAGCTGTTTTTT.

The J gene is TRBJ1-2, the V gene TRBV7-9; 7 bases are a match to TRBD1. In germline, CDR1 is SEHNR, CDR2 FQNEAQ (reference sequence). CDR3 length: 17 residues. V trimming: 0 bases; J trimming: 7 bases; junction bases outside the gene matches: 14. In DNA form, the CDR3 reads TGTGCCAGCAGCTTAGCGGACAGGACTTTTTTATCGGGTGGCTACACCTTC. The encoded protein is CASSLADRTFLSGGYTF.